This T cell receptor beta chain was documented in a study of B cell selection in AIRE deficiency. Study-wide points: TCRbeta-only data showed roughly 37% of shared healthy Treg sequences in healthy Tconv. Of 3657 shared Treg TCRbeta sequences, 25% to 35% were healthy-donor-only and over 8% patient-only. Shorter CDR3s marked shared Treg sequences, biased toward few non-templated insertions.

Comments on this clone: As yet, its antigen is unknown.

Sorted regulatory T cells were CD4-positive, CD25-high and CD127-low or negative. Clones were sequenced by immunoSEQ multiplex PCR, and TCRdb holds only the in-frame ones, with some missing. The sample has 20,000 to 25,000 clones, less than 95% seen once. The germline V gene encodes CDR1 SGHVS and CDR2 FNYEAQ. V lost 4 bases to trimming and J lost 3 bases, with 10 bases between them. The CDR3 runs to 13 residues. The V and J genes are TRBV7-6 and TRBJ2-7; TRBD1 or TRBD2 may be the D gene (5 bases each). Sequences were obtained from Tregs sorted from PBMCs. The clonotype originates from a human donor with AIRE deficiency. CDR3 sequence: CASSSGTLYEQYF. In DNA, the CDR3 is TGTGCCAGCAGCTCCGGGACCCTCTACGAGCAGTACTTC.